The 10 T cell receptor beta chains listed next were all sequenced from one sample in a study of cytomegalovirus exposure and HLA in healthy donors. Vbeta (60) and Jbeta (13) primers were used in the PCR. Measured with immunoSEQ multiplex PCR; TCRdb has only the in-frame clones, and not every one. The sample yields 120,000 or so clones, about 85% seen once. The sequenced material came from PBMCs. These receptors all stem from a young man in good health and CMV-seropositive.

CDR3 loop: CASRRGQIPGLVQTGELFF. CDR3 DNA sequence: TGTGCCAGCAGACGCGGACAGATTCCGGGACTAGTTCAGACCGGGGAGCTGTTTTTT. The chain carries TRBV7-9 and TRBJ2-2; 8 nucleotides agree with TRBD2. The CDR3 is 19 amino acids. Germline loops: CDR1 SEHNR, CDR2 FQNEAQ (reference sequence). V gave up 6 bases and J gave up 5 bases; unmatched junction bases: 20. Based on the CDR3 plus reference TRBV7-9 and TRBJ2-2, the full variable domain is DTGVSQNPRHKITKRGQNVTFRCDPISEHNRLYWYRQTLGQGPEFLTYFQNEAQLEKSRLLSDRFSAERPKGSFSTLEIQRTEQGDSAMYLCASRRGQIPGLVQTGELFFGEGSRLTVL.

The chain combines TRBV10-3 with TRBJ2-7; 7 bases are shared with TRBD2. This CDR3 comprises 11 residues. V shed 8 bases and J 5 bases; nucleotides not matched to a gene: 3. Germline assignment: CDR1 ENHRY and CDR2 SYGVKD. CDR3 in DNA: TGTGCCATCGGCCGGGGGGACGAGCAGTACTTC. Translated, it gives CAIGRGDEQYF.

The V gene is TRBV10-3, the J gene TRBJ2-1, with D unclear. Per the germline V gene, CDR1 is ENHRY and CDR2 is SYGVKD. Trimming stripped 0 bases from V and 7 bases from J, with 16 bases between. The CDR3 is 16 residues long. CDR3: CAISESVRGAQNEQFF. The CDR3 bases are TGTGCCATCAGTGAGTCGGTGAGAGGAGCCCAAAATGAGCAGTTCTTC.

The V call is TRBV9, the J call TRBJ1-5; perhaps TRBD1 as D (6 bases). This CDR3 is built from 15 residues. The V and J ends lost 3 bases and 1 base respectively, with 11 bases between them. The V gene's germline CDR1 is SGDLS and CDR2 YYNGEE. The CDR3 protein is CASSEGDISNQPQHF. CDR3 DNA: TGTGCCAGCAGCGAGGGGGACATCAGCAATCAGCCCCAGCATTTT.

This clone showed up just a few times. This chain connects TRBV2 to TRBJ2-7; 8 bases align to TRBD1. CDR1 and CDR2 (germline): SNHLY, FYNNEI. V lost 8 bases and J lost 0; bases outside the gene matches: 6. The CDR3 contains 14 residues. CDR3: CASGKGQASYEQYF. CDR3 in DNA: TGTGCCAGCGGGAAGGGACAGGCCTCCTACGAGCAGTACTTC.

A word on this clone: Mismatch with germline at one junction end may stem from a read error. This chain's CDR3 is CASRNEDRSQNF. The DNA of the CDR3 is TGTGCCAGCAGAAACGAGGACAGGTCTCAAAACTTC. This rearrangement joins TRBV2 to TRBJ1-2; 7 bases are a match to TRBD1. The CDR3 consists of 12 residues. Germline V gene data show CDR1 as SNHLY and CDR2 as FYNNEI.

The chain uses TRBV30 and TRBJ2-3, with 10 bases that match TRBD1. The CDR3 has 15 residues. The ends lost 0 bases at V and 3 bases at J; junction bases unmatched: 3. Germline-derived CDR1 and CDR2 are GTSNPN and SVGIG (reference sequence). CDR3 nucleotide sequence: TGTGCCTGGAGTGTAGGACAGGGGGTAACAGATACGCAGTATTTT. It encodes CAWSVGQGVTDTQYF.

Only one count was recorded for this clone. V usage is TRBV7-2 and J usage is TRBJ2-7; D unresolved. Germline V gene sequence: CDR1 SGHTA, CDR2 FQGNSA. V gave up 2 bases and J gave up 3 bases, with 5 bases separating them. The CDR3 spans 12 residues. CDR3 nucleotides: TGTGCCAGCAGCTTAACCTACTACGAGCAGTACTTC. It encodes CASSLTYYEQYF.

This chain links TRBV5-1 with TRBJ2-1; unclear D gene. The V end was cut by 0 bases, the J end by 4 bases, with 11 bases between. The CDR3 is made up of 15 amino acids. CDR1 is SGHRS, CDR2 YFSETQ, per germline. The CDR3 nucleotides read TGCGCCAGCAGCTTGGCGGTGAGAGAGTACAATGAGCAGTTCTTC. This sequence encodes CASSLAVREYNEQFF. The whole variable domain, filled in from reference TRBV5-1 and TRBJ2-1, reads KAGVTQTPRYLIKTRGQQVTLSCSPISGHRSVSWYQQTPGQGLQFLFEYFSETQRNKGNFPGRFSGRQFSNSRSEMNVSTLELGDSALYLCASSLAVREYNEQFFGPGTRLTVL.

In this sample, this clone turned up a few times. V usage is TRBV27 and J usage is TRBJ2-7; TRBD2 agrees at 13 bases. From germline, CDR1 is MNHEY and CDR2 SMNVEV (reference sequence). The CDR3 covers 15 residues. Trimming cost V 5 bases and J 3 bases; bases outside gene matches: 4. In DNA form, the CDR3 reads TGTGCCAGCAGTCGACGGACTAGCGGGAGCTACGAGCAGTACTTC. Its protein is CASSRRTSGSYEQYF.